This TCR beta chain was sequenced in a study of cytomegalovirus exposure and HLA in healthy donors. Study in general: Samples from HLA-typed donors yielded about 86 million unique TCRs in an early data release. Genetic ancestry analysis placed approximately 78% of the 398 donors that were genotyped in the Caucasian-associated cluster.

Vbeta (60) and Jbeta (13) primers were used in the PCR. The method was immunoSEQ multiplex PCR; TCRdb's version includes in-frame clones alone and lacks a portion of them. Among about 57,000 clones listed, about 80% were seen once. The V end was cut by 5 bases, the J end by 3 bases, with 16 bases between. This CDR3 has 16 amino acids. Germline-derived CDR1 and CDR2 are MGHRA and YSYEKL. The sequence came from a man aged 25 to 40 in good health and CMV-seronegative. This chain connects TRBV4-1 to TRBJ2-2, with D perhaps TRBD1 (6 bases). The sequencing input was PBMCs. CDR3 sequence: CASSTGNRVDTGELFF. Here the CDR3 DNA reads TGCGCCAGCAGCACGGGGAACAGGGTCGACACCGGGGAGCTGTTTTTT.